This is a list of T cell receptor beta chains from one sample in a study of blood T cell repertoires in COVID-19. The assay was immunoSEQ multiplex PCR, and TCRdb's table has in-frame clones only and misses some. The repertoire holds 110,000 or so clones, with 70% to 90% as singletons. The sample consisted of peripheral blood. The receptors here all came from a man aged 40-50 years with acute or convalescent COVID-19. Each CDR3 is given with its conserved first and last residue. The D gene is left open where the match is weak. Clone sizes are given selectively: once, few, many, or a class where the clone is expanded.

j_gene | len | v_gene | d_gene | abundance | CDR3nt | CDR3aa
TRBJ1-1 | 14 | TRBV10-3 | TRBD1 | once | TGTGCCATCAGGGGGACAGGGGGTAGGGCTGAAGCTTTCTTT | CAIRGTGGRAEAFF
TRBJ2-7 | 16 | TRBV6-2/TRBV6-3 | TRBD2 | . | TGTGCCAGCAGTGACCTGGGACTAGCGGGGTTCTACGAGCAGTACTTC | CASSDLGLAGFYEQYF
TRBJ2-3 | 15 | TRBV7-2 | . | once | TGTGCCAGCACAAAGGGGCAGGGGCGCACAGATACGCAGTATTTT | CASTKGQGRTDTQYF
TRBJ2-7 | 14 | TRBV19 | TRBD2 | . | TGTGCCAGTTCCTTCACTAGCGGTGACTACGAGCAGTACTTC | CASSFTSGDYEQYF
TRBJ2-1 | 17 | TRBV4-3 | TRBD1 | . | TGCGCCAGCAGCCTTCGAAATCCGGGACAGGGGGGGGATGAGCAGTTCTTC | CASSLRNPGQGGDEQFF
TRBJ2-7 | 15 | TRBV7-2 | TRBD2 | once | TGTGCCAGCAGCTTAGCGGCAGCGGGGGGAGTCGAGCAGTACTTC | CASSLAAAGGVEQYF
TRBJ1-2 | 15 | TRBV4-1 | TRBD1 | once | TGCGCCAGCAGCCAAGACAGGGGGCTGGGCTATGGCTACACCTTC | CASSQDRGLGYGYTF
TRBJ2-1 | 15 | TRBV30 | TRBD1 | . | TGTGCCTGGAGTGTAGGGCAGGGGGCACACAATGAGCAGTTCTTC | CAWSVGQGAHNEQFF
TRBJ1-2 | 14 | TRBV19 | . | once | TGTGCCAGTAGTCCGTCTCCCCCGAACTATGGCTACACCTTC | CASSPSPPNYGYTF
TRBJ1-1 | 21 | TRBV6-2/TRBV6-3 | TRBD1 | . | TGTGCCAGCAGCTCCGCCGGACAGGAACGAATGATGACCCGCATGAACACTGAAGCTTTCTTT | CASSSAGQERMMTRMNTEAFF
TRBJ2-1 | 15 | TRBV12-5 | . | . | TGTGCTAGTGGTTTGGTACGGTCTACCTACAATGAGCAGTTCTTC | CASGLVRSTYNEQFF